Listed below are T cell receptor beta chains from one sample, sequenced in a study of Graves' ophthalmopathy and Graves' hyperthyroidism. TCRdb passed the multiplex PCR reads through MiXCR, listing each CDR3 protein once. Of around 1,000,000 distinct CDR3 sequences in the sample, about two fifths are singletons; the top ten hold 11%. The specimen sequenced was peripheral blood or thyroid tissue (not recorded which). The receptors derive from an adult man with Graves' hyperthyroidism. Both conserved end residues are part of each CDR3. D genes are given only for firm matches. Size is stated as once, few, many or a size class.

>TRBV25-1|few|-|TRBJ2-1
CASSASQAQYNEQFF
TGTGCCAGCAGTGCCTCCCAAGCCCAATACAATGAGCAGTTCTTC
>TRBV25-1|many|-|TRBJ1-2
CASSEFSGSSYGYTF
TGTGCCAGCAGTGAATTTTCCGGTTCAAGCTATGGCTACACCTTC
>TRBV10-3|many|-|TRBJ1-2
CAISEKAEGTRNYGYTF
TGTGCCATCAGTGAGAAAGCGGAGGGTACCCGGAACTATGGCTACACCTTC
>TRBV20-1|many|-|TRBJ2-7
CSAHPLTAMSYEQYF
TGCAGTGCCCACCCACTGACCGCTATGTCCTACGAGCAGTACTTC
>TRBV2|few|TRBD1|TRBJ1-3
CASSGQGVRNTIYF
TGTGCCAGCAGTGGACAGGGAGTAAGAAACACCATATATTTT
>TRBV15|many|-|TRBJ1-2
CATSELQGTYGYTF
TGTGCCACCAGCGAGCTACAGGGAACCTATGGCTACACCTTC
>TRBV2|few|-|TRBJ2-7
CASSERWDTPSYEQYF
TGTGCCAGCAGTGAAAGGTGGGACACCCCCTCCTACGAGCAGTACTTC
>TRBV7-9|few|TRBD1|TRBJ1-2
CASSRPDRPSKFLGYTF
TGTGCCAGCAGCCGGCCGGACAGGCCCTCTAAATTTTTGGGCTACACCTTC
>TRBV25-1|many|-|TRBJ2-5
CASSDPDRFLETQYF
TGTGCCAGCAGTGATCCCGACAGGTTCCTGGAGACCCAGTACTTC
>TRBV28|few|-|TRBJ2-2
CATPDYTGELFF
TGTGCCACCCCTGATTACACCGGGGAGCTGTTTTTT
>TRBV24-1|many|TRBD2|TRBJ2-5
CATSDFGSSGVTETQYF
TGTGCCACCAGTGATTTTGGATCTAGCGGGGTCACAGAGACCCAGTACTTC